This paragraph reports one TCR beta chain. Its antigen remains unknown. Each CDR3 protein is one row after TCRdb ran MiXCR on the 5' RACE reads. This table has about 340,000 distinct CDR3 sequences, roughly 4% appearing once. The data were taken from a study of T cells after yellow fever vaccination. About the study: SMART-Seq v4 Ultra Low Input prepared the low-cell-number fractions.

Study results and limitations: Among primary-vaccination clones, most reappeared after the booster, at approximately 96% for CD4 and approximately 90% for CD8.

The sequence derives from a man younger than 30 who received the YFV17D yellow fever vaccine. The sequencing used PBMCs, collected 5 days after the yellow fever booster vaccination.

The CDR3 coding sequence is TGTGCCAGCAGCACCCGGGACACTAACTATGGCTACACCTTC. Translating gives CASSTRDTNYGYTF. The chain uses TRBV5-4 and TRBJ1-2; tentatively, D is TRBD1 (6 bases). V shed 4 bases and J shed 0 bases, with 10 bases lying between them. The CDR3 is 14 amino acids. In germline, CDR1 is SGHNT, CDR2 YYREEE (reference sequence).